This entry features one T cell receptor (beta chain) sequence. Its antigen is as yet unknown. The record originates from a study of long-term antiretroviral therapy in people with HIV. The study's findings and limits: Blood sampling spanned 2004 to 2017, possibly under older ART regimens. Clones with expansion before ART led the repertoire at all time points. Compared with controls, HIV repertoires showed narrower CDR3 length ranges.

The cryopreserved samples used held 1-10 million PBMC prior to extraction of DNA. V lost 5 bases to trimming and J lost 6 bases, with 13 bases between them. Germline assignment: CDR1 MNHNS and CDR2 SASEGT. This CDR3 region has 13 residues. It was version v3.0 of the immunoSEQ assay that was run at survey level. Assay used: immunoSEQ multiplex PCR; TCRdb lists only in-frame clones, some missing. The sample carries roughly 21,000 clones, 80% to 85% recorded once. The input for sequencing was unsorted PBMCs, taken 0.1 years before starting antiretroviral therapy. The gene calls are TRBV6-1 and TRBJ1-1; perhaps TRBD1 as D (5 bases). This sequence originates from a man in his forties with HIV. CDR3 loop: CASSFTQGSEAFF. CDR3 bases: TGTGCCAGCAGTTTCACCCAGGGTTCTGAAGCTTTCTTT.